This T cell receptor (beta chain) was captured by sequencing in a study of T cells in Graves' hyperthyroidism and ophthalmopathy. This clonotype was found many times. Amplified TCR beta CDR3 regions derived from RNA transcripts. The HTBI set primed first-round TCR CDR3 RT-PCR. TCRdb re-analysed the multiplex PCR reads in MiXCR, keeping a single row per CDR3 protein. The sample lists 350,000 to 450,000 distinct CDR3 sequences; about 18% were seen once. Germline values: CDR1 ENHRY, CDR2 SYGVKD. Trimming took 6 bases from V and 5 from J, leaving 7 bases between them. The CDR3 covers 11 residues. The specimen was blood. V and J are TRBV10-3 and TRBJ2-5; D gene unclear. The receptor's source is a woman aged 25 to 39 with Graves' hyperthyroidism that later progressed to Graves' ophthalmopathy. In DNA form, the CDR3 reads TGTGCCATCAGCGAGCTTGAGACCCAGTACTTC. Translated, it gives CAISELETQYF.